The 17 T cell receptor beta chains below come from one sample, sequenced in a study of T cell repertoires in cytomegalovirus infection. These receptors have no identified antigens. TCRdb recomputed calls from the reads with MiXCR, one row per CDR3 protein. This table has 340,000 or so distinct CDR3 sequences, 20% to 25% appearing once. Source: cultured PBMCs, taken from culture after CMV antigen stimulation. Receptors were obtained from a human donor in good health (CMV status not recorded). Some clones in this sample may be carry-over from other donors' samples.

In its sample, this clonotype was seen many times. V and J are TRBV7-2 and TRBJ2-5; tentatively, D is TRBD1 (5 bases). This CDR3 has 12 residues. Trimming left V 5 bases short and J 9 bases short, with 13 bases between. CDR1 SGHTA and CDR2 FQGNSA come from the germline V gene. The CDR3 DNA reads TGTGCCAGCAGCCAGGACATACGACCCCAGTACTTC. Its translation is CASSQDIRPQYF.

On this clonotype itself: The junction and the germline gene differ at one end; a read error may be behind it. This chain uses TRBV7-9 with TRBJ1-3; D is unresolved. Germline V gene sequence: CDR1 SEHNR, CDR2 FQNEAQ (reference sequence). CDR3 length equals 13 residues. The DNA for the CDR3 is TGTGTCAGCAGCTTGGTCTCTGGAAACACCATATATTTT. Its protein is CVSSLVSGNTIYF.

The chain recombines TRBV6-1 with TRBJ1-6, with 8 bases identical to TRBD1. This CDR3 contains 14 residues. CDR1 MNHNS and CDR2 SASEGT come from the germline V gene. The junction had 1 base not matched to a gene; V was cut back by 5 bases and J by 4 bases. CDR3 loop: CASSRTGYNSPLHF. CDR3 coding DNA: TGTGCCAGCAGTCGGACAGGGTATAATTCACCCCTCCACTTT.

This clonotype was seen a few times. The V call is TRBV3-1, the J call TRBJ2-1; 11 bases map to TRBD2. J lost 11 bases, V lost 6 bases, and 15 bases had no gene match. This CDR3 region has 16 residues. Per the germline V gene, CDR1 is LGHDT and CDR2 is YNNKEL (reference sequence). CDR3 nucleotides: TGTGCCAGCAGAGAGACCGGGACTAGCGGCCTCCGTAAGCAGTTCTTC. Encoded protein: CASRETGTSGLRKQFF.

The sample holds a few counts of this clonotype. This sequence joins TRBV14 and TRBJ2-3; weak D call: TRBD1 (6 bases). The CDR3 sequence is 12 residues long. Deletions cut 5 bases from V and 12 bases from J, with 15 bases between. Germline V gene sequence: CDR1 SGHDN, CDR2 FVKESK. CDR3 sequence: CASSRTDLFQYF. DNA for the CDR3: TGTGCCAGCAGCAGGACAGACCTCTTTCAGTATTTT.

This clonotype was picked up many times. V and J are TRBV20-1 and TRBJ1-2, with a weak D call TRBD1 (5 bases). CDR3 length: 14 amino acids. V was trimmed by 3 bases and J by 6 bases, leaving 17 bases between them. CDR1 and CDR2 (germline): DFQATT, SNEGSKA (reference sequence). DNA for the CDR3: TGCAGTGCTAGCCGGATCGGGGGACCGGATGGCTACACCTTC. Amino acids: CSASRIGGPDGYTF.

CDR3 nucleotides: TGCAGTGCTATAGAGTTTAGCGGGAGGGCCTATCAGACAGATACGCAGTATTTT. Protein sequence: CSAIEFSGRAYQTDTQYF. The chain uses TRBV20-1 and TRBJ2-3, with 11 bases matching TRBD2. Germline CDR1 and CDR2: DFQATT and SNEGSKA (reference sequence). The CDR3 spans 18 residues. The V and J ends lost 4 bases and 3 bases, in that order; junction bases with no gene match: 15.

The J gene is TRBJ2-1, the V gene TRBV24-1; tentative D call: TRBD2 (6 bases). Trimming removed 3 bases at V and 9 bases at J, with 11 bases between. The germline V gene encodes CDR1 KGHDR and CDR2 SFDVKD. This CDR3 has 13 residues. CDR3 region: CATSDHQGLEQFF. The CDR3 nucleotides read TGTGCCACCAGTGATCATCAGGGACTTGAGCAGTTCTTC.

The chain couples TRBV20-1 to TRBJ2-3, with a possible D match to TRBD2 (6 bases). V shed 0 bases and J shed 0 bases, with 13 bases lying between them. CDR1 DFQATT and CDR2 SNEGSKA come from the germline V gene (reference sequence). The CDR3 totals 16 residues. The CDR3 DNA follows: TGCAGTGCTAGAGATGTGGCGGGACCCAGCACAGATACGCAGTATTTT. Residues: CSARDVAGPSTDTQYF.

For this clonotype: The junction does not match germline at one end; this may be a read error. The chain links TRBV20-1 to TRBJ2-3; D gene uncertain. The CDR3 runs 14 residues. From germline, CDR1 is DFQATT and CDR2 SNEGSKA (reference sequence). The CDR3 loop is CRARDASSTDTQYF. The CDR3 region has the DNA TGCAGGGCTAGAGATGCCAGTAGCACAGATACGCAGTATTTT.

The chain has TRBV4-1 and TRBJ1-5; 7 bases line up with TRBD1. Germline values: CDR1 MGHRA, CDR2 YSYEKL. This CDR3 is 15 amino acids long. V trimming: 4 bases; J trimming: 4 bases; junction bases outside the gene matches: 7. CDR3 amino acids: CASSRATGWNQPQHF. The CDR3 nucleotides read TGCGCCAGCAGCCGAGCGACAGGGTGGAATCAGCCCCAGCATTTT.

The V gene is TRBV19, the J gene TRBJ1-2, with 7 nucleotides matching TRBD1. This CDR3 has 15 amino acids. Germline V CDR1 and CDR2: LNHDA, SQIVND (reference sequence). J was trimmed by 4 bases and V by 5 bases; bases with no gene match: 10. CDR3 residues: CASSAGTASFYGYTF. CDR3 nucleotide sequence: TGTGCCAGTAGTGCCGGGACAGCTTCTTTCTATGGCTACACCTTC.

J is TRBJ2-7 and V is TRBV28; 8 bases are a match to TRBD1. Germline trimming cut 6 bases from V and 7 bases from J; bases unmatched to any gene: 14. The CDR3 is made up of 15 amino acids. Germline V gene sequence: CDR1 MDHEN, CDR2 SYDVKM. The CDR3 spells CASSDPSAGGGEQYF. The CDR3 DNA sequence: TGTGCCAGCAGCGACCCCTCGGCAGGGGGCGGAGAGCAGTACTTC.

Many counts were recorded for this clonotype. The chain carries TRBV7-2 and TRBJ2-1, with D perhaps TRBD1 (5 bases). V shed 5 bases and J shed 7 bases, with 12 bases lying between them. The CDR3 totals 13 residues. Germline V gives CDR1 SGHTA, CDR2 FQGNSA. DNA of the CDR3: TGTGCCAGCAGCCCGATCAGACAGAATGAGCAGTTCTTC. It translates to CASSPIRQNEQFF.

On this clonotype itself: A junction boundary mismatches the germline segment, possibly from a read error. The rearrangement joins TRBV6-1 to TRBJ2-7; D tentatively reads TRBD1 or TRBD2 (5 bases each). Per germline, CDR1 MNHNS and CDR2 SASEGT. The CDR3 is 12 amino acids. The chain's CDR3 is CASSEGVRDANF. DNA of the CDR3: TGTGCCAGCAGTGAAGGGGTGAGGGACGCAAATTTC.

This chain uses TRBV6-2 or TRBV6-3 with TRBJ1-5; D is possibly TRBD1 (6 bases). There are 13 residues in the CDR3. Germline assignment: CDR1 MNHEY and CDR2 SVGEGT. Trimming took off 0 bases at V and 6 bases at J, with 6 bases between the two ends. The CDR3 region has the DNA TGTGCCAGCAGTTACTCGGGGGCTCAGCCCCAGCATTTT. It translates to CASSYSGAQPQHF.

This rearrangement joins TRBV20-1 to TRBJ2-5, with 13 bases identical to TRBD2. V shed 5 bases, J shed 5 bases, and the junction held 8 bases outside the gene matches. Germline V gene data show CDR1 as DFQATT and CDR2 as SNEGSKA (reference sequence). The CDR3 extends over 15 amino acids. DNA of the CDR3: TGCAGTGCTCGGACTAGCGGGAGTGTTAGGGAGACCCAGTACTTC. The encoded protein is CSARTSGSVRETQYF.